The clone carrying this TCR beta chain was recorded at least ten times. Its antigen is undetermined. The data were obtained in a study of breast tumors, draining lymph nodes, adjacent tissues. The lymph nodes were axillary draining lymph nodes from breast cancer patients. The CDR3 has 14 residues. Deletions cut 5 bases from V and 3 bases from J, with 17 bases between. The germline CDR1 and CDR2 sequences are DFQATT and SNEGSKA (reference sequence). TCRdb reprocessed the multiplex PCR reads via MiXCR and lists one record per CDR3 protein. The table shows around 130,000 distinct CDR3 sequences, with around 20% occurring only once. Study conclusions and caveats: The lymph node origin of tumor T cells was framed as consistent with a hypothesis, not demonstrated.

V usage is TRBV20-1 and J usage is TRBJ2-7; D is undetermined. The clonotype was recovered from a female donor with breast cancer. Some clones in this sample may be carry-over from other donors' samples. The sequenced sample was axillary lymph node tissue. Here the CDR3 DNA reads TGCAGTGCTCCCAGAATGGGCTTTAACTACGAGCAGTACTTC. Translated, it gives CSAPRMGFNYEQYF.